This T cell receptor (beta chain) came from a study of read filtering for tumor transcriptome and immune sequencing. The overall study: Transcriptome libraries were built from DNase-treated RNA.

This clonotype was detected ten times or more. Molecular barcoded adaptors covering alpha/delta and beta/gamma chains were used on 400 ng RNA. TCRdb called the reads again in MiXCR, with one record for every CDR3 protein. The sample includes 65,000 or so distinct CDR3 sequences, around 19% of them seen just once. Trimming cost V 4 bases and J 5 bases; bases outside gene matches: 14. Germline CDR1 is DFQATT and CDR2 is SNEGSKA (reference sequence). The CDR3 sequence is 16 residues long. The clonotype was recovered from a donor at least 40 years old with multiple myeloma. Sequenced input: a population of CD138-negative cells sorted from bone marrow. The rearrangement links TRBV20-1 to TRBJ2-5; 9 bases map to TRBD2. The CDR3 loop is CSAISLRGGSQETQYF. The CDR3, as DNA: TGCAGTGCTATCAGTTTGCGGGGGGGCTCCCAGGAGACCCAGTACTTC.